This TCR beta chain was identified in a study of OX40 agonist ivuxolimab in advanced cancers. Turning to the study itself: The diagnoses of dose-escalation patients were hepatocellular carcinoma, melanoma, renal cell or head and neck cancer. Study-wide points: With doses of 0.1-3.0 mg/kg, partial responders showed among the lowest clonal expansion. At doses 0.1 to 3.0 mg/kg, CD4+ and CD8+ clones expanded.

As to this clone: Its matching antigen is unknown.

The repertoire was sequenced with immunoSEQ multiplex PCR; TCRdb's copy has only in-frame clones and lacks some. The sample comprises around 77,000 clones, around 90% of which are singletons, and about 5.5% rests with the top ten. The CDR3 runs 15 residues. V lost 7 bases, J lost 7 bases, and 9 bases stayed unmatched. Germline V gene data show CDR1 as LNHDA and CDR2 as SQIVND (reference sequence). The sampling schedule covered blood at baseline, cycle 4 day 1, and cycle 7 day 1. This receptor was taken from an adult with an advanced solid tumor such as melanoma, head and neck, liver or kidney cancer. The chain employs TRBV19 and TRBJ2-2; the match to TRBD2 covers 10 bases. Sample: CD4+ or CD8+ T cells sorted from blood, taken in a trial of the OX40 agonist ivuxolimab. In DNA, the CDR3 is TGTGCCAGTAAAATAGCGGGAGGAACCGTCGGGGAGCTGTTTTTT. Translated: CASKIAGGTVGELFF.